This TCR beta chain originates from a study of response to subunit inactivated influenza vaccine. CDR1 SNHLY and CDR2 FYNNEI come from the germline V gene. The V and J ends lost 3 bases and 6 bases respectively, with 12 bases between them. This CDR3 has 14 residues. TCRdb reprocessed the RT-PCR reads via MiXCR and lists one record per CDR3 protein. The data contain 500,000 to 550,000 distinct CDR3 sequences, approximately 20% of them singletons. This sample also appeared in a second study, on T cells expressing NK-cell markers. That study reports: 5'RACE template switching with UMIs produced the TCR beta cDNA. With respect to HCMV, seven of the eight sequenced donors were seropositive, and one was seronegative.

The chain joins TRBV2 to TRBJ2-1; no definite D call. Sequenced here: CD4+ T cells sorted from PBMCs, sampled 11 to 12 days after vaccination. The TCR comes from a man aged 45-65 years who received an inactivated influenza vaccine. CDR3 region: CASSDLLVGNEQFF. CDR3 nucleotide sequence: TGTGCCAGCAGTGACCTTCTCGTGGGCAATGAGCAGTTCTTC.